This is a list of T cell receptor beta chains from one sample in a study of sequential checkpoint blockade in melanoma. The assay was immunoSEQ multiplex PCR, and TCRdb's table has in-frame clones only and misses some. The sample consists of around 400 clones, 24% of them appearing once. The material was tumor tissue (inferred from file names), obtained from a patient given nivolumab and ipilimumab in sequence. Source of these receptors: a human donor with melanoma. Each CDR3 is given with its conserved first and last residue. The D gene is left open where the match is weak. Only some rows state a clone size, as once, few, many or a class for expanded clones.

j_call d_call clone_size v_call cdr3_aa cdr3_nt
TRBJ2-3 TRBD2 - TRBV11-3 CASSTGTSETDTQYF TGTGCCAGCAGCACAGGGACTAGCGAGACAGATACGCAGTATTTT
TRBJ1-1 - few TRBV25-1 CASSDGGMDTEAFF TGTGCCAGCAGTGATGGGGGCATGGACACTGAAGCTTTCTTT
TRBJ2-7 TRBD1 large TRBV11-3 CASSLDHGQGAYEQYF TGTGCCAGCAGCTTAGATCATGGGCAGGGGGCCTACGAGCAGTACTTC
TRBJ1-1 TRBD1 - TRBV6-8 CASSPRRDSQANTEAFF TGTGCCAGCAGTCCTCGCCGGGACAGCCAGGCAAACACTGAAGCTTTCTTT
TRBJ1-5 - few TRBV6-8 CASSYSTDSNQPQHF TGTGCCAGCAGTTACTCGACGGATAGCAATCAGCCCCAGCATTTT
TRBJ2-5 - few TRBV28 CASTTGRVKTQYF TGTGCCAGCACCACGGGAAGGGTGAAGACCCAGTACTTC
TRBJ1-2 - - TRBV19 CASSTQQGRGYTF TGTGCCAGTAGCACCCAACAGGGACGTGGCTACACCTTC
TRBJ1-5 - - TRBV6-8 CATGPLSGDSNQPQHF TGTGCCACCGGCCCCTTATCAGGGGATAGCAATCAGCCCCAGCATTTT
TRBJ1-5 - - TRBV19 CASSPGYNQPQHF TGTGCCAGTAGTCCAGGGTACAATCAGCCCCAGCATTTT
TRBJ2-7 - medium-sized TRBV11-3 CASSLEAANTYEQYF TGTGCCAGCAGCTTAGAGGCGGCCAACACCTACGAGCAGTACTTC
TRBJ1-4 - few TRBV11-3 CASSFQTGRNEKLFF TGTGCCAGCAGCTTTCAGACAGGAAGAAATGAAAAACTGTTTTTT
TRBJ2-7 TRBD2 - TRBV30 CAWSVRAGASEQYF TGTGCCTGGAGTGTACGAGCGGGAGCCTCCGAGCAGTACTTC
TRBJ2-7 TRBD1 few TRBV28 CASSPGGSIYEQYF TGTGCCAGTTCCCCAGGGGGCTCCATTTACGAGCAGTACTTC
TRBJ2-2 - few TRBV19 CASTPGAGTGELFF TGTGCCAGTACCCCTGGGGCGGGGACCGGGGAGCTGTTTTTT
TRBJ2-3 - - TRBV10-2 CASTQRLRVVPDTQYF TGCGCCAGCACTCAACGACTGAGGGTCGTCCCAGATACGCAGTATTTT
TRBJ2-3 - - TRBV10-2 CATLQPGLPTDTQYF TGCGCCACCTTGCAGCCGGGACTCCCCACAGATACGCAGTATTTT
TRBJ1-5 - once TRBV18 CASSPVQGSNQPQHF TGTGCCAGCTCCCCGGTGCAGGGGAGCAATCAGCCCCAGCATTTT
TRBJ1-1 TRBD1 few TRBV7-2 CASSWGQDTEAFF TGTGCCAGCAGCTGGGGACAGGACACTGAAGCTTTCTTT
TRBJ1-4 TRBD1 - TRBV6-8 CASRGQGASGEKLFF TGTGCCAGCAGGGGACAGGGGGCGAGTGGCGAAAAACTGTTTTTT
TRBJ2-2 - large TRBV11-3 CASSPGQLLGRTGELFF TGTGCCAGCAGCCCTGGACAGCTGCTGGGAAGGACCGGGGAGCTGTTTTTT
TRBJ2-3 - large TRBV11-3 CASSSRSGAEDADTQYF TGTGCCAGCAGTTCTCGTTCCGGGGCCGAAGACGCAGATACGCAGTATTTT
TRBJ1-2 - few TRBV7-5 CASRGSQSDFYGYTF TGTGCCAGCCGGGGCAGTCAGTCCGACTTCTATGGCTACACCTTC
TRBJ2-4 - - TRBV30 CAWSEVQNIQYF TGTGCCTGGAGTGAAGTCCAAAACATTCAGTACTTC
TRBJ2-1 - - TRBV28 CASSPAQGPYNEQFF TGTGCCAGCAGCCCCGCCCAGGGGCCCTACAATGAGCAGTTCTTC
TRBJ2-7 TRBD2 few TRBV30 CAWSVLSGAYEQYF TGTGCCTGGAGTGTACTAAGCGGGGCCTACGAGCAGTACTTC
TRBJ2-3 TRBD1 - TRBV11-3 CASSQQGALAGDTQYF TGTGCCAGCAGCCAACAGGGGGCTCTAGCAGGGGATACGCAGTATTTT
TRBJ1-5 TRBD1 few TRBV6-7 CASSPQGGQPQHF TGTGCCAGCAGTCCACAGGGGGGTCAGCCCCAGCATTTT
TRBJ1-2 - few TRBV14 CASSQDRGNYGYTF TGTGCCAGCAGCCAAGACCGAGGGAACTATGGCTACACCTTC
TRBJ1-1 - - TRBV18 CASSPGTTNTEAFF TGTGCCAGCTCACCAGGGACAACGAACACTGAAGCTTTCTTT
TRBJ1-1 - large TRBV11-3 CASSYRGGLNTEAFF TGTGCCAGCAGCTACCGAGGGGGTTTGAACACTGAAGCTTTCTTT